The next 20 T cell receptor beta chains were all read from a single sample in a study of OX40 agonist ivuxolimab in advanced cancers. TCRdb keeps only in-frame clones here, not all; method: immunoSEQ multiplex PCR. This table holds 150,000 to 180,000 clones, approximately 94% found once. Sequences were derived from CD4+ or CD8+ T cells sorted from blood, sampled in a trial of the OX40 agonist ivuxolimab. These receptors came from an adult with an advanced solid tumor such as melanoma, head and neck, liver or kidney cancer.

This clone showed up just a few times. The chain uses TRBV20-1 and TRBJ1-1; maybe TRBD1 (5 bases). Per germline, CDR1 DFQATT and CDR2 SNEGSKA (reference sequence). Trimming shortened V by 6 bases and J by 7 bases, and 12 bases separated the two germline ends. This CDR3 has 11 residues. The CDR3 loop is CSAPEQVEAFF. The CDR3 DNA reads as TGCAGTGCCCCGGAACAGGTTGAAGCTTTCTTT.

The chain recombines TRBV15 with TRBJ2-7; D gene ambiguous. With 0 bases removed from V and 3 bases from J, the gap between germline ends came to 3 bases. Germline-derived CDR1 and CDR2 are LNHNV and YYDKDF (reference sequence). The CDR3 is 12 residues long. The CDR3 nucleotides are TGTGCCACCAGCAGAGACCGCTACGAGCAGTACTTC. Encoded protein: CATSRDRYEQYF.

V and J are TRBV5-4 and TRBJ1-1; D might be TRBD1 (6 bases). V dropped 3 bases and J dropped 1 base, with 13 bases sitting between them. Germline V gene data show CDR1 as SGHNT and CDR2 as YYREEE (reference sequence). The CDR3 has 15 amino acids. CDR3 sequence: CASSSGAGSNTEAFF. CDR3 nucleotides: TGTGCCAGCAGCTCAGGGGCAGGGTCGAACACTGAAGCTTTCTTT.

CDR3 loop: CASSSLTGGNNEQFF. The CDR3 DNA is TGCGCCAGCAGCTCCCTGACAGGGGGCAACAATGAGCAGTTCTTC. The chain has TRBV5-1 and TRBJ2-1; 10 bases agree with TRBD1. Per the germline V gene, CDR1 is SGHRS and CDR2 is YFSETQ. With 3 bases clipped from V and 5 bases from J, the junction kept 5 bases outside the gene matches. This CDR3 has 15 amino acids.

This chain connects TRBV6-5 to TRBJ2-7, with 7 positions matching TRBD2. This CDR3 has 14 residues. J was trimmed by 3 bases and V by 4 bases; bases with no gene match: 6. CDR1 and CDR2 (germline): MNHEY, SVGAGI. The CDR3 DNA reads TGTGCCAGCAGTTTTGCGGGAGCGGACTACGAGCAGTACTTC. Its protein is CASSFAGADYEQYF.

This clone was observed once. The chain couples TRBV9 to TRBJ2-5, with D tentatively TRBD1 (5 bases). V was pared by 0 bases and J by 5 bases, with 14 bases between. Germline CDR1 is SGDLS and CDR2 is YYNGEE. CDR3 length equals 15 residues. The CDR3 DNA reads TGTGCCAGCAGCGTAGCGCCAGGGCATCACGAGACCCAGTACTTC. This codes for CASSVAPGHHETQYF. Full variable domain (missing parts from reference TRBV9 and TRBJ2-5): DSGVTQTPKHLITATGQRVTLRCSPRSGDLSVYWYQQSLDQGLQFLIQYYNGEERAKGNILERFSAQQFPDLHSELNLSSLELGDSALYFCASSVAPGHHETQYFGPGTRLLVL.

The chain employs TRBV6-1 and TRBJ2-2, with a weak D call TRBD1 (7 bases). From germline, CDR1 is MNHNS and CDR2 SASEGT. This CDR3 region has 14 residues. The V and J ends lost 5 bases and 9 bases respectively, with 16 bases between them. In DNA, the CDR3 is TGTGCCAGCAGTACTTCCCAGGGGGGAAGGGAGCTGTTTTTT. Protein sequence: CASSTSQGGRELFF.

The V and J genes are TRBV7-2 and TRBJ2-7; D is possibly TRBD2 (6 bases). Germline V gene lookup returns CDR1 SGHTA and CDR2 FQGNSA. Trimming took 0 bases from V and 0 from J, leaving 15 bases between them. The CDR3 is made up of 17 amino acids. The chain's CDR3 is CASSLAGEAGSSYEQYF. The CDR3 nucleotides are TGTGCCAGCAGCTTAGCGGGGGAGGCGGGGTCCTCCTACGAGCAGTACTTC.

The J gene is TRBJ2-6, the V gene TRBV5-6; D is tentatively TRBD1 or TRBD2 (5 bases each). CDR3 length: 17 amino acids. Germline CDR1 reads SGHDT; CDR2 reads YYEEEE. V lost 1 base and J 0 bases, leaving 11 bases between the germline ends. The CDR3 loop reads CASSLLGRRSGANVLTF. CDR3 DNA sequence: TGTGCCAGCAGCTTGTTGGGACGGCGCTCTGGGGCCAACGTCCTGACTTTC.

This clone has just one count. This chain uses TRBV7-9 with TRBJ2-7; D is ambiguous. V was clipped by 1 base and J by 2 bases, with 6 bases between them. The CDR3 totals 13 residues. Per germline, CDR1 SEHNR and CDR2 FQNEAQ (reference sequence). Written as DNA, the CDR3 is TGTGCCAGCAGCTTAGACGGCACCTACGAGCAGTACTTC. Translating it yields CASSLDGTYEQYF.

The chain uses TRBV5-4 and TRBJ1-1, with TRBD1 identical over 9 bases. The CDR3 is 16 residues long. Germline lookup yields CDR1 SGHNT and CDR2 YYREEE (reference sequence). With V trimmed by 4 bases and J by 0 bases, 7 bases remained unmatched. Here the CDR3 reads CASSAGTGFVNTEAFF. CDR3 nucleotide sequence: TGTGCCAGCAGCGCGGGGACAGGGTTTGTGAACACTGAAGCTTTCTTT.

This chain uses TRBV28 with TRBJ1-2; TRBD1 matches 10 bases. Germline V gene sequence: CDR1 MDHEN, CDR2 SYDVKM. V shed 1 base, J shed 8 bases, and the junction held 7 bases outside the gene matches. The CDR3 runs to 15 residues. CDR3 sequence: CASSLFSGQGGGYTF. As DNA, the CDR3 is TGTGCCAGCAGTTTATTCTCCGGACAGGGGGGAGGCTACACCTTC.

The chain combines TRBV19 with TRBJ1-1; D remains unclear. With 6 bases removed from V and 0 bases from J, the gap between germline ends came to 11 bases. CDR3 length: 14 residues. Looked up from germline, CDR1 is LNHDA and CDR2 is SQIVND (reference sequence). The CDR3 spells CASRQNFMNTEAFF. The CDR3 DNA is TGTGCCAGTAGACAGAACTTCATGAACACTGAAGCTTTCTTT.

The chain has TRBV12-5 and TRBJ1-5; no clear D gene. Trimming took 6 bases from V and 9 from J, leaving 15 bases between them. The CDR3 spans 13 residues. Looked up from germline, CDR1 is LGHNT and CDR2 is FRNRAP. The CDR3 DNA follows: TGTGCTAGTGGCCCCACAGTGTACGCGCCCCAGCATTTT. Its protein is CASGPTVYAPQHF.

The CDR3 protein is CASSPNPYGYTF. The CDR3 DNA reads TGTGCCAGCAGTCCGAACCCCTATGGCTACACCTTC. The V gene is TRBV6-5, the J gene TRBJ1-2; no clear D gene. V was clipped by 5 bases and J by 4 bases, with 8 bases between them. Germline V gene lookup returns CDR1 MNHEY and CDR2 SVGAGI. The CDR3 runs to 12 residues.

This chain connects TRBV7-8 to TRBJ1-4, with 7 bases identical to TRBD1. Germline V CDR1 and CDR2: SGHVS, FQNEAQ. This CDR3 has 17 amino acids. J was trimmed by 8 bases and V by 3 bases; bases with no gene match: 15. This chain's CDR3 is CASSLAPRGAGQEKLFF. The CDR3 DNA is TGTGCCAGCAGCTTGGCCCCCAGGGGGGCCGGGCAGGAAAAACTGTTTTTT. Drawing the rest from reference TRBV7-8 and TRBJ1-4, the complete variable domain is GAGVSQSPRYKVAKRGQDVALRCDPISGHVSLFWYQQALGQGPEFLTYFQNEAQLDKSGLPSDRFFAERPEGSVSTLKIQRTQQEDSAVYLCASSLAPRGAGQEKLFFGSGTQLSVL.

This chain joins TRBV7-2 and TRBJ2-7; 9 nucleotides agree with TRBD2. In germline, CDR1 is SGHTA, CDR2 FQGNSA. This CDR3 contains 16 residues. Trimming took 2 bases from V and 0 from J; bases not matched to a gene: 5. The CDR3 here is CASSLRAGGLSYEQYF. As DNA, the CDR3 is TGTGCCAGCAGCTTACGGGCGGGAGGGCTCTCCTACGAGCAGTACTTC.

This chain uses TRBV10-3 with TRBJ2-2, with 10 bases that match TRBD1. Germline V lookup: CDR1 ENHRY, CDR2 SYGVKD. With 10 bases clipped from V and 3 bases from J, the junction kept 5 bases outside the gene matches. The CDR3 covers 14 residues. The CDR3 loop is CATAGTGDTGELFF. As DNA, the CDR3 is TGTGCCACCGCAGGGACAGGGGACACCGGGGAGCTGTTTTTT.

This clone was seen once. The V gene is TRBV7-9, the J gene TRBJ1-2; D is perhaps TRBD1 (6 bases). The CDR3 sequence is 14 residues long. Trimming stripped 3 bases from V and 7 bases from J, with 15 bases between. In germline, CDR1 is SEHNR, CDR2 FQNEAQ (reference sequence). The DNA for the CDR3 is TGTGCCAGCAGCTTTGCCGCCAGGGGTGGTGGCTACACCTTC. As protein: CASSFAARGGGYTF.

This chain connects TRBV9 to TRBJ2-1, with TRBD2 matching over 11 bases. Germline CDR1 is SGDLS and CDR2 is YYNGEE. J was trimmed by 9 bases and V by 3 bases; bases with no gene match: 8. This CDR3 is 15 amino acids long. DNA of the CDR3: TGTGCCAGCAGCGGACGTAGCGGGGGGGCCGTTGAGCAGTTCTTC. Protein product: CASSGRSGGAVEQFF.